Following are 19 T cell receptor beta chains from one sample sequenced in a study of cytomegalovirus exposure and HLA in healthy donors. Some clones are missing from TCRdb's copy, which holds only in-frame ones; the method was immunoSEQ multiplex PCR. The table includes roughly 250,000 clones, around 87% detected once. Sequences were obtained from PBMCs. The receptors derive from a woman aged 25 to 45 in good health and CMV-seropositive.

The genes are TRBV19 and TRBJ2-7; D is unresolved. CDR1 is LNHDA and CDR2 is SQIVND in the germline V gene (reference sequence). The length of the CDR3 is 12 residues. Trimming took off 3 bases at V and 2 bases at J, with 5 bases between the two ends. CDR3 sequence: CASSIFPYEQYF. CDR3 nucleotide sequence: TGTGCCAGTAGTATCTTTCCCTACGAGCAGTACTTC.

DNA of the CDR3: TGTGCCAGCAGCCCACAGGACCTACCCAGGGGAAAACTGTTTTTT. Its protein is CASSPQDLPRGKLFF. The chain employs TRBV9 and TRBJ1-4; tentative D call: TRBD1 (6 bases). V was trimmed by 4 bases and J by 10 bases, leaving 20 bases between them. The CDR3 sequence is 15 residues long. Per the germline V gene, CDR1 is SGDLS and CDR2 is YYNGEE.

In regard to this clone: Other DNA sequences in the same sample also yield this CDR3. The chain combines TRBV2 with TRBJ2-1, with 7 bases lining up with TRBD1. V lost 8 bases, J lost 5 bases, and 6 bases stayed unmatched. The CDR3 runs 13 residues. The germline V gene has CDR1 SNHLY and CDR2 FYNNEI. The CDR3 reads CASGRDRDNEQFF. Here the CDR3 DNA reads TGTGCCAGCGGGAGAGACAGGGACAATGAGCAGTTCTTC.

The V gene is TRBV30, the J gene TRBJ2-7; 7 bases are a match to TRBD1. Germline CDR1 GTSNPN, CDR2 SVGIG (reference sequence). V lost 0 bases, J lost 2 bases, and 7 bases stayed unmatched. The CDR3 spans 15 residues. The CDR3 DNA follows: TGTGCCTGGAGTGTAAGCAGGGGGAATGCCTACGAGCAGTACTTC. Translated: CAWSVSRGNAYEQYF.

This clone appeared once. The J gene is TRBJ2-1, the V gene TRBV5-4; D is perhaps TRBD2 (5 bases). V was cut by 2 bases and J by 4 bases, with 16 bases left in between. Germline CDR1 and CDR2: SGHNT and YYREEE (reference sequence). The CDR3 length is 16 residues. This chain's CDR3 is CASSLADATFYNEQFF. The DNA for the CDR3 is TGTGCCAGCAGCTTAGCGGACGCAACCTTTTACAATGAGCAGTTCTTC.

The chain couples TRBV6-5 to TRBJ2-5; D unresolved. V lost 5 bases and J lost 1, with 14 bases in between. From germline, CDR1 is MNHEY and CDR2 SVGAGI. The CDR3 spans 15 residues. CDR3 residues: CASSKVGGIQETQYF. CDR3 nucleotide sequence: TGTGCCAGCAGTAAGGTTGGCGGAATCCAAGAGACCCAGTACTTC.

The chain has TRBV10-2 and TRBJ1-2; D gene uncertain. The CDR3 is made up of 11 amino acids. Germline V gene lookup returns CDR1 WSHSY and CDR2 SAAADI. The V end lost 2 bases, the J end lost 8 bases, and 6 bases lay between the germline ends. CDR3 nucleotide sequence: TGCGCCAGCAGTGAGACGCAGGGCTACACCTTC. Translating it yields CASSETQGYTF.

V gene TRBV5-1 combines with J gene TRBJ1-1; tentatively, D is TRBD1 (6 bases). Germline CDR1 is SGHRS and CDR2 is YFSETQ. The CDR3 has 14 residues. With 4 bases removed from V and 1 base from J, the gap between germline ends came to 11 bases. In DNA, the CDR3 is TGCGCCAGCAGCCAATGGACAGAGAACACTGAAGCTTTCTTT. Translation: CASSQWTENTEAFF. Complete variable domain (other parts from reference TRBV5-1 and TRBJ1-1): KAGVTQTPRYLIKTRGQQVTLSCSPISGHRSVSWYQQTPGQGLQFLFEYFSETQRNKGNFPGRFSGRQFSNSRSEMNVSTLELGDSALYLCASSQWTENTEAFFGQGTRLTVV.

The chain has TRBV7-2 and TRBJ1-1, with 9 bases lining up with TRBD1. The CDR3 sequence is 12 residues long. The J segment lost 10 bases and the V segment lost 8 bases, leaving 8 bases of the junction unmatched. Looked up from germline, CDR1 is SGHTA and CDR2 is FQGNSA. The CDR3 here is CASARDRERAFF. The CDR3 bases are TGTGCCAGCGCCCGGGACAGGGAAAGAGCTTTCTTT. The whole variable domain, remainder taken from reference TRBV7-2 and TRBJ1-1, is GAGVSQSPSNKVTEKGKDVELRCDPISGHTALYWYRQSLGQGLEFLIYFQGNSAPDKSGLPSDRFSAERTGGSVSTLTIQRTQQEDSAVYLCASARDRERAFFGQGTRLTVV.

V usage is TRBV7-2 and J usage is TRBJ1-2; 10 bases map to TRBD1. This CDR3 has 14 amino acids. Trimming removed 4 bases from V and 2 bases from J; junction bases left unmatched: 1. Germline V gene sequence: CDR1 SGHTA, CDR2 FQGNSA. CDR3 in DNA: TGTGCCAGCAGCTCGGGACAGGGGAACTATGGCTACACCTTC. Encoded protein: CASSSGQGNYGYTF.

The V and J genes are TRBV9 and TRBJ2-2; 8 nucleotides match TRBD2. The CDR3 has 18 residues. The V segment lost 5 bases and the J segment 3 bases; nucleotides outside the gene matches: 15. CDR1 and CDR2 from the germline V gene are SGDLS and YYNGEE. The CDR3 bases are TGTGCCAGCAGAGATAGGGGTCGGGGGGGCTTGGACACCGGGGAGCTGTTTTTT. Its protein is CASRDRGRGGLDTGELFF.

The CDR3 is CASSSTGGFPYEQYF. The DNA for the CDR3 is TGTGCCAGCTCATCGACAGGGGGATTTCCCTACGAGCAGTACTTC. The chain recombines TRBV18 with TRBJ2-7; TRBD1 agrees at 9 bases. CDR3 size: 15 residues. The germline CDR1 and CDR2 sequences are KGHSH and LQKENI. Trimming cost V 5 bases and J 2 bases; bases outside gene matches: 7.

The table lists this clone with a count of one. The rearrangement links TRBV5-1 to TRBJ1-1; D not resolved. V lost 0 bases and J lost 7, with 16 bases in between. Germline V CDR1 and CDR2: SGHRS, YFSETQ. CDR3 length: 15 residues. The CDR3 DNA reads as TGCGCCAGCAGCTTGGAAGCAGGTTTGAGTGTTGAAGCTTTCTTT. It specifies CASSLEAGLSVEAFF.

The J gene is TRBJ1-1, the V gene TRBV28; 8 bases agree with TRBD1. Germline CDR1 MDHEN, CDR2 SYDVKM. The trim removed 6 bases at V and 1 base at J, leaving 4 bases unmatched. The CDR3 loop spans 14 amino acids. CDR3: CASSSGTGNTEAFF. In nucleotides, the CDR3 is TGTGCCAGCAGCTCCGGGACAGGGAACACTGAAGCTTTCTTT.

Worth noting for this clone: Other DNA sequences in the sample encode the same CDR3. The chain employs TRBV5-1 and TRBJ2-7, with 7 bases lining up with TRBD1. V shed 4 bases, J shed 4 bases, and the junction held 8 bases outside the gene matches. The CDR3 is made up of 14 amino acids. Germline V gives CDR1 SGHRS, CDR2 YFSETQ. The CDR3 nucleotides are TGCGCCAGCAGCCCATCGACAGGGTCGTACGAGCAGTACTTC. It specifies CASSPSTGSYEQYF.

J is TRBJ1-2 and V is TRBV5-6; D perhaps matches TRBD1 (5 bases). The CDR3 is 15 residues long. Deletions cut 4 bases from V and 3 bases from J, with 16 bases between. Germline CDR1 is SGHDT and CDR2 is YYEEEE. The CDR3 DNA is TGTGCCAGCAGCCGAGGGACGGGGGTTGACTATGGCTACACCTTC. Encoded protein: CASSRGTGVDYGYTF.

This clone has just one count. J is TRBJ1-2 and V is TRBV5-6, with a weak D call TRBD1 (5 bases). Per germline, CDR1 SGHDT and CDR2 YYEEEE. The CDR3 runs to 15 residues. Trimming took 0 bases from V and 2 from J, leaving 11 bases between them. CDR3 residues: CASSLVPGLNYGYTF. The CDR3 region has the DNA TGTGCCAGCAGCTTGGTCCCAGGGCTGAACTATGGCTACACCTTC. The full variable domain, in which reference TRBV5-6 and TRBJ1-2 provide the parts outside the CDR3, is DAGVTQSPTHLIKTRGQQVTLRCSPKSGHDTVSWYQQALGQGPQFIFQYYEEEERQRGNFPDRFSGHQFPNYSSELNVNALLLGDSALYLCASSLVPGLNYGYTFGSGTRLTVV.

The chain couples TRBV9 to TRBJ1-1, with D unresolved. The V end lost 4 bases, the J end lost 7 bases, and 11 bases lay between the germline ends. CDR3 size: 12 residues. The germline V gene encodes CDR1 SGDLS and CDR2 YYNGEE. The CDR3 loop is CASSPARDEAFF. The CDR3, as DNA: TGTGCCAGCAGCCCCGCCCGCGATGAAGCTTTCTTT.

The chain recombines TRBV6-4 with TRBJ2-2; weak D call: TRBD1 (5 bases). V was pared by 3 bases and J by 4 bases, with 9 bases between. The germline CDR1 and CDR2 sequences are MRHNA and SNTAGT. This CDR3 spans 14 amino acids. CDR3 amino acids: CASSEGQGTGELFF. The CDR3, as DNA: TGTGCCAGCAGTGAGGGGCAGGGCACCGGGGAGCTGTTTTTT.